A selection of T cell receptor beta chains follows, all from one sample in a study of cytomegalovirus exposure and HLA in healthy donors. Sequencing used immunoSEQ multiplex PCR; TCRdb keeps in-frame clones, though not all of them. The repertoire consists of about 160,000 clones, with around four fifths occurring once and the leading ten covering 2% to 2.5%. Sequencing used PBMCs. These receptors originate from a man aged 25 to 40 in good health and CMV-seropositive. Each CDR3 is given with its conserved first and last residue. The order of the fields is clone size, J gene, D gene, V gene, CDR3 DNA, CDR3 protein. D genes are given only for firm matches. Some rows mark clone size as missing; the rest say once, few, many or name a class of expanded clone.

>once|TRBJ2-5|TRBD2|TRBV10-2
TGCGCCAGCAGTGAGCCGTATGGGAGGGAGGAGACCCAGTACTTC
CASSEPYGREETQYF
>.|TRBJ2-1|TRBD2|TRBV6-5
TGTGCCAGCAGTTACTCGGGGCGGGGGGGCGGCGAGCAGTTCTTC
CASSYSGRGGGEQFF
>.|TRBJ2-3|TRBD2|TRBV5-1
TGCGCCAGCAGCCTCGGACTAGCGGGGCATAGCACAGATACGCAGTATTTT
CASSLGLAGHSTDTQYF
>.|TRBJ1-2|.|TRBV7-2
TGTGCCAGCAGCTTAACACGGGGAAACTATGGCTACACCTTC
CASSLTRGNYGYTF
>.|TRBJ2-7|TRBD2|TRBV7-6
TGTGCCAGCAGCCTGGGGCCAGCGGGGGACTACGAGCAGTACTTC
CASSLGPAGDYEQYF
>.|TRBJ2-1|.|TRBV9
TGTGCCAGCAGCGTAACCGGGAGAAACAATGAGCAGTTCTTC
CASSVTGRNNEQFF
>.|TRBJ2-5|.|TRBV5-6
TGTGCCAGCAGCTCATCCCAAGAGACCCAGTACTTC
CASSSSQETQYF
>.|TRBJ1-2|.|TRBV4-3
TGCGCCAGCAGCCAAGATACAGCTAACTATGGCTACACCTTC
CASSQDTANYGYTF
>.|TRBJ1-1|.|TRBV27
TGTGCCAGCAGTTTTTACAGGGCCACTGAAGCTTTCTTT
CASSFYRATEAFF
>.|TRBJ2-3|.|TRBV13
TGTGCCAGCAGGTTGGGGCTGCTCACAGATACGCAGTATTTT
CASRLGLLTDTQYF
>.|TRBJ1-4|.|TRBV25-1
TGTGCCAGCAGTGATAGACGGGTTAATGAAAAACTGTTTTTT
CASSDRRVNEKLFF
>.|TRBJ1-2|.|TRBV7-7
TGTGCTATCAGGGGAGACTATGGCTACACCTTC
CAIRGDYGYTF
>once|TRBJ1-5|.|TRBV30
TGTGCCTGGAGTGACAGGGTCAGACAGCCCCAGCATTTT
CAWSDRVRQPQHF